A single sample is the source of the 10 T cell receptor beta chains below, sequenced in a study of human T cells and chemical hapten exposure. Time point: patch test 1, 2 weeks after DPC sensitization. Treatment noted: therapeutic diphenylcyclopropenone sensitization with weekly scalp DPC. TCRdb ran MiXCR on the RACE reads and lists one entry per CDR3 protein. The repertoire consists of nearly 350,000 distinct CDR3 sequences, with approximately 6.3% occurring once and the leading ten covering around 8.4%. The sample was whole blood, taken in connection with sensitization to the hapten diphenylcyclopropenone (DPC). These receptor sequences come from a young woman with alopecia areata. Some clones in this sample may be carry-over from other donors' samples.

This clonotype came up a few times. The genes are TRBV5-1 and TRBJ1-1; D gene uncertain. CDR1 is SGHRS, CDR2 YFSETQ, per germline. This CDR3 is built from 13 residues. Trimming stripped 4 bases from V and 1 base from J, with 8 bases between. As DNA, the CDR3 is TGCGCCAGCAGCCCACAGTGGAACACTGAAGCTTTCTTT. It is translated as CASSPQWNTEAFF.

Many counts were recorded for this clonotype. V gene TRBV6-2 or TRBV6-3 combines with J gene TRBJ1-5; maybe TRBD1 (6 bases). CDR3 length: 14 residues. Germline loops: CDR1 MNHEY, CDR2 SVGEGT. Trimming shortened V by 6 bases and J by 6 bases, and 15 bases separated the two germline ends. The DNA of the CDR3 is TGTGCCAGCAGCCCGGGACAAGAAAGTCAGCCCCAGCATTTT. It specifies CASSPGQESQPQHF.

The chain joins TRBV12-3 or TRBV12-4 to TRBJ1-5, with a weak D call TRBD1 (5 bases). Deletions cut 3 bases from V and 6 bases from J, with 15 bases between. The CDR3 runs 15 residues. This CDR3 reads CASSFQGTVSQPQHF. The CDR3 DNA reads as TGTGCCAGCAGTTTTCAGGGTACCGTAAGTCAGCCCCAGCATTTT.

This clonotype showed up many times. The chain recombines TRBV7-8 with TRBJ2-1, with D hard to call. The CDR3 spans 11 residues. CDR1 and CDR2 (germline): SGHVS, FQNEAQ. V dropped 3 bases and J dropped 10 bases, with 7 bases sitting between them. The CDR3 coding sequence is TGTGCCAGCAGCTTGACTGCAGAGCAGTTCTTC. As protein: CASSLTAEQFF.

This clonotype has a count of ten or more. The J gene is TRBJ2-2, the V gene TRBV4-3; D might be TRBD2 (6 bases). Germline V gene lookup returns CDR1 LGHNA and CDR2 YSLEER. With 8 bases removed from V and 1 base from J, the gap between germline ends came to 17 bases. This CDR3 is built from 16 residues. CDR3 amino acids: CASSQAGGVNTGELFF. CDR3 bases: TGCGCCAGCTCCCAGGCCGGCGGGGTGAACACCGGGGAGCTGTTTTTT.

This clonotype appeared a few times. CDR3 residues: CASSQRLRQSYYGYTF. CDR3 sequence (DNA): TGTGCCAGCAGTCAACGACTTAGACAATCCTACTATGGCTACACCTTC. This chain links TRBV27 with TRBJ1-2; no reliable D call. The CDR3 spans 16 residues. Germline lookup yields CDR1 MNHEY and CDR2 SMNVEV (reference sequence). Between the trimmed V and J ends, which lost 5 bases and 3 bases, there was a span of 19 bases.

This clonotype has a handful of counts. The chain couples TRBV6-5 to TRBJ2-4; 7 bases map to TRBD2. This CDR3 spans 15 amino acids. CDR1 and CDR2 from the germline V gene are MNHEY and SVGAGI. With 6 bases clipped from V and 9 bases from J, the junction kept 14 bases outside the gene matches. CDR3 residues: CASRKLATSHGIQYF. CDR3 nucleotides: TGTGCCAGCAGAAAATTAGCGACTAGCCATGGCATTCAGTACTTC.

This clonotype was seen only a few times. This chain connects TRBV5-1 to TRBJ2-5; TRBD2 aligns across 11 bases. The CDR3 has 17 residues. The J segment lost 3 bases and the V segment lost 0 bases, leaving 7 bases of the junction unmatched. CDR1 is SGHRS, CDR2 YFSETQ, per germline. The CDR3 sequence: CASSLGGTSGSEETQYF. CDR3 sequence (DNA): TGCGCCAGCAGCTTGGGGGGGACTAGCGGCTCTGAAGAGACCCAGTACTTC.

This clonotype was found many times. The rearrangement joins TRBV4-3 to TRBJ2-3; the D gene is possibly TRBD1 (6 bases). The CDR3 extends over 15 amino acids. Trimming shortened V by 4 bases and J by 11 bases, and 22 bases separated the two germline ends. Per the germline V gene, CDR1 is LGHNA and CDR2 is YSLEER. Written as DNA, the CDR3 is TGCGCCAGCAGCCCGACAGGCCCGCCGAAGAGTGGGCAGTATTTT. Translation: CASSPTGPPKSGQYF.

About this clonotype: Mismatch with germline at one junction end may stem from a read error. The chain carries TRBV7-7 and TRBJ2-3; either TRBD1 or TRBD2 may supply D (5 bases each). Per the germline V gene, CDR1 is SSHAT and CDR2 is FNYEAQ (reference sequence). The CDR3 has 14 amino acids. In nucleotides, the CDR3 is TGTGCTAGCAGCGCAATGGGGACGACAGATACGCAGTATTTT. Encoded protein: CASSAMGTTDTQYF. The full variable domain, rest sourced from reference TRBV7-7 and TRBJ2-3, is GAGVSQSPRYKVTKRGQDVTLRCDPISSHATLYWYQQALGQGPEFLTYFNYEAQPDKSGLPSDRFSAERPEGSISTLTIQRTEQRDSAMYRCASSAMGTTDTQYFGPGTRLTVL.